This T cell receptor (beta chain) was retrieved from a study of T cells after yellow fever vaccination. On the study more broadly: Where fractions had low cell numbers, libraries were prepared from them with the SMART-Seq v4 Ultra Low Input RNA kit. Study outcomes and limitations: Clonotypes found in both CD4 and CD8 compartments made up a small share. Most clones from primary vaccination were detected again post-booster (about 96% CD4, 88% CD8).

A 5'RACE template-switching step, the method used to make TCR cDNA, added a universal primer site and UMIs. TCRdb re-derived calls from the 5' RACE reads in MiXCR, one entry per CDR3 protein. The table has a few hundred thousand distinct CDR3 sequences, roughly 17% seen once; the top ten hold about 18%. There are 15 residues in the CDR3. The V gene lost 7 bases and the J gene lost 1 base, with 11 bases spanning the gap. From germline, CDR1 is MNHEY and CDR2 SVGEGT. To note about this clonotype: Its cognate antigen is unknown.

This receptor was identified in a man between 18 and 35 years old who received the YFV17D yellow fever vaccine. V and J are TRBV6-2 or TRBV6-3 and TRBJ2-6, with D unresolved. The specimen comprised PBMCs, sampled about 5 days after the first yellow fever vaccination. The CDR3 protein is CASTEPGSGANVLTF. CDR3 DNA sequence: TGTGCCAGCACCGAACCAGGATCTGGGGCCAACGTCCTGACTTTC.